This TCR beta chain was observed in a study of OX40 agonist ivuxolimab in advanced cancers. Study details: All patients had ivuxolimab intravenously every 2 weeks at 0.01 to 10 mg/kg. In three patients, partial responses were observed, one with hepatocellular carcinoma and two with cutaneous melanoma. Study-level points and caveats: By week 6 at 0.1 to 3.0 mg/kg, blood CD4+ and CD8+ T cells had expanded clonally. More expanded clones were found, on average, in CD8+ than in CD4+ T cells.

This clone came up once. Its antigen is currently unknown. V shed 2 bases, J shed 4 bases, and the junction held 5 bases outside the gene matches. The CDR3 runs to 14 residues. Germline CDR1 and CDR2: SQVTM and ANQGSEA. Generated by immunoSEQ multiplex PCR, the TCRdb table keeps only in-frame clones and is missing some. Among tens of thousands of clones listed, roughly 87% were seen once. This rearrangement joins TRBV29-1 to TRBJ2-7; 10 positions match TRBD2. Material: CD4+ or CD8+ T cells sorted from blood, obtained in a trial of the OX40 agonist ivuxolimab. This TCR derives from an adult with an advanced solid tumor such as melanoma, head and neck, liver or kidney cancer. For the CDR3, the DNA is TGCAGCGTTGAATTCGCTAGCGGGAGTTACGAGCAGTACTTC. Protein product: CSVEFASGSYEQYF.